The rows below give T cell receptor beta chains drawn from one sample of a study of cytomegalovirus exposure and HLA in healthy donors. TCRdb's copy holds only in-frame clones and misses some; the assay was immunoSEQ multiplex PCR. The data show about 150,000 clones, 86% seen once. Sequenced input: PBMCs. The receptors stem from a man aged 18 to 29 in good health and CMV-seropositive. The CDR3 runs from the conserved cysteine through the conserved F or W. D genes are given only for firm matches.

d_gene | len | j_gene | v_gene | CDR3aa
TRBD1 | 14 | TRBJ2-5 | TRBV7-7 | CASSRDRGRETQYF
- | 12 | TRBJ2-5 | TRBV15 | CATSRVIETQYF
- | 11 | TRBJ1-2 | TRBV11-3 | CASDTTYGYTF
TRBD2 | 17 | TRBJ2-3 | TRBV9 | CASSLGLAGGLTDTQYF
TRBD1 | 19 | TRBJ2-7 | TRBV4-3 | CASSQESGTGGGAGYEQYF
TRBD1 | 17 | TRBJ1-4 | TRBV4-1 | CASSQVEGQGNNEKLFF
- | 13 | TRBJ2-7 | TRBV6-5 | CASTQPVTYEQYF
- | 12 | TRBJ1-1 | TRBV2 | CASILSLTEAFF
TRBD1 | 14 | TRBJ1-1 | TRBV13 | CASSPGQGFTEAFF
- | 13 | TRBJ2-7 | TRBV5-6 | CASSLEQAYEQYF
TRBD2 | 12 | TRBJ2-1 | TRBV30 | CAWKLAGNEQFF
TRBD2 | 17 | TRBJ2-5 | TRBV14 | CASSQDMASGGFRTQYF
TRBD1 | 18 | TRBJ1-2 | TRBV25-1 | CASSDRLGQTGDNYGYTF
TRBD2 | 15 | TRBJ2-5 | TRBV19 | CASSLASGMGETQYF
- | 14 | TRBJ1-1 | TRBV29-1 | CSVEDRGTAAEAFF
- | 16 | TRBJ2-1 | TRBV12-2 | CASRALDGSQPHEQFF
- | 14 | TRBJ2-1 | TRBV29-1 | CSVETVRSYNEQFF
TRBD1 | 15 | TRBJ1-2 | TRBV10-3 | CAISEAGQGNYGYTF
- | 18 | TRBJ2-7 | TRBV12-2 | CASRLAPPLSVGNYEQYF
- | 18 | TRBJ1-3 | TRBV4-3 | CASSRILAGSRSGNTIYF
- | 11 | TRBJ1-2 | TRBV29-1 | CSVEVNYGYTF
TRBD1 | 11 | TRBJ2-7 | TRBV19 | CAPQGDHEQYF
- | 16 | TRBJ2-1 | TRBV9 | CASSVDGGYSYNEQFF
- | 12 | TRBJ2-1 | TRBV5-6 | CASSPGTPTQFF
- | 12 | TRBJ2-7 | TRBV5-4 | CASSGGPYEQYF
TRBD2 | 16 | TRBJ2-3 | TRBV7-6 | CASSLLAGAFTDTQYF
TRBD1 | 16 | TRBJ2-1 | TRBV7-3 | CASSSTGTGFYNEQFF